This T cell receptor (beta chain) was obtained from a study of T cell clonality in common variable immunodeficiency. On this clone itself: The DNA ends 3 residues before the CDR3 does, and the rest of the CDR3 is filled in from the germline J gene.

Here immunoSEQ multiplex PCR was the method, and the copy in TCRdb shows in-frame clones only, minus some. The table lists tens of thousands of clones, with no singletons. Germline V lookup: CDR1 SEHNR, CDR2 FQNEAQ (reference sequence). V was cut by 5 bases and J by 2 bases, with 16 bases left in between. The CDR3 length is 15 residues. The chain is built from TRBV7-9 and TRBJ2-7; maybe TRBD2 (6 bases). Material for sequencing was peripheral blood mononuclear cells. This sequence was found in a person aged 18 to 70 in good health. The sequenced CDR3 bases are TGTGCCAGCAGCCCTCCGGTGGGACTGGCCTACGAG. Protein product: CASSPPVGLAYE. The full CDR3 protein is CASSPPVGLAYEQYF.